Shown below are 26 T cell receptor beta chains from a single sample sequenced in a study of shared clonotypes between healthy human individuals. Sequencing was performed with immunoSEQ multiplex PCR; in TCRdb, only in-frame clones are kept and a portion is missing. The sample records about 520,000 clones, 81% being singletons. The material sequenced was PBMCs. These receptor sequences come from a woman in her forties in good health. Some clones in this sample may be carry-over from other donors' samples.

This clone appeared once. V is TRBV10-3 and J is TRBJ1-4; 7 nucleotides align to TRBD1. V shed 4 bases and J 5 bases; nucleotides not matched to a gene: 4. The germline gives CDR1 ENHRY, CDR2 SYGVKD. The CDR3 covers 14 residues. The CDR3 DNA follows: TGTGCCATCAGTGGTAGGGGGCCGAATGAAAAACTGTTTTTT. Translation: CAISGRGPNEKLFF.

This clone is a singleton in its sample. A far larger clone is one nucleotide away, so this likely arose from a read error. The chain has TRBV11-3 and TRBJ2-5; TRBD2 aligns across 8 bases. Germline V gene lookup returns CDR1 SGHNT and CDR2 YENEEA. The CDR3 is 17 amino acids. The V and J ends lost 4 bases and 3 bases, in that order; junction bases with no gene match: 13. The chain's CDR3 is CASSSRGTGGLEETQYF. The CDR3 DNA is TGTGCCAGCAGCTCTAGAGGCACGGGAGGGCTGGAAGAGACCCAGTACTTC.

A note on this clone: This likely stems from a read error, as it lies one base from a far larger clone. This sample includes further DNA sequences coding for the same CDR3. The chain carries TRBV25-1 and TRBJ2-7, with TRBD1 identical over 8 bases. This CDR3 spans 12 amino acids. The germline gives CDR1 MGHDK, CDR2 SYGVNS. Trimming at V came to 8 bases and at J to 2 bases, leaving 2 bases not matched to a gene. For the CDR3, the DNA is TGTGCCAGCTGGACAGGGACCTACGAGCAGTACTTC. This codes for CASWTGTYEQYF.

J is TRBJ2-5 and V is TRBV28; 9 positions match TRBD2. This CDR3 contains 15 residues. Germline CDR1 and CDR2: MDHEN and SYDVKM. J gave up 5 bases and V 2 bases, and 6 bases lay outside the gene matches. DNA of the CDR3: TGTGCCAGCAGTTTACTAGCGGGATCGGTGGAGACCCAGTACTTC. Protein sequence: CASSLLAGSVETQYF. Full variable domain (outside the CDR3, taken from reference TRBV28 and TRBJ2-5): DVKVTQSSRYLVKRTGEKVFLECVQDMDHENMFWYRQDPGLGLRLIYFSYDVKMKEKGDIPEGYSVSREKKERFSLILESASTNQTSMYLCASSLLAGSVETQYFGPGTRLLVL.

The V and J genes are TRBV6-5 and TRBJ2-7; D unresolved. The V and J ends lost 6 bases and 1 base respectively, with 16 bases between them. Germline CDR1 MNHEY, CDR2 SVGAGI. CDR3 size: 15 residues. CDR3 loop: CASRTDFDESYEQYF. For the CDR3, the DNA is TGTGCCAGCAGGACTGACTTCGATGAATCCTACGAGCAGTACTTC.

The chain uses TRBV30 and TRBJ2-7; 9 bases line up with TRBD2. The V segment lost 1 base and the J segment 11 bases; nucleotides outside the gene matches: 6. This CDR3 region has 12 residues. Germline V lookup: CDR1 GTSNPN, CDR2 SVGIG (reference sequence). CDR3 loop: CAWSGLADLKYF. As DNA, the CDR3 is TGTGCCTGGAGTGGACTAGCGGACCTTAAGTACTTC.

In the case of this clone: A far bigger clonotype differs at one base, so this is likely a read error. The rearrangement joins TRBV15 to TRBJ2-7; 7 nucleotides align to TRBD2. The length of the CDR3 is 20 residues. Trimming took 0 bases from V and 4 from J; bases not matched to a gene: 21. Germline V CDR1 and CDR2: LNHNV, YYDKDF (reference sequence). The CDR3: CATSRDRDWGAGPHLYEQYF. The CDR3 DNA sequence: TGTGCCACCAGCAGAGACAGGGATTGGGGAGCGGGACCACATCTGTACGAGCAGTACTTC.

In its sample, this clone was seen once. The CDR3 here is CASSLGVGQGGGYTF. In nucleotides, the CDR3 is TGTGCCAGCAGCTTAGGGGTGGGACAGGGAGGAGGCTACACCTTC. This sequence joins TRBV7-2 and TRBJ1-2; 9 bases are shared with TRBD1. The CDR3 length is 15 residues. The ends lost 1 base at V and 8 bases at J; junction bases unmatched: 8. Germline assignment: CDR1 SGHTA and CDR2 FQGNSA.

Comments on this clone: A far larger clone lies a single base away; this is likely a read error. The V and J genes are TRBV10-3 and TRBJ2-5; TRBD1 is a possible D gene (5 bases). CDR3 size: 15 residues. CDR1 ENHRY and CDR2 SYGVKD come from the germline V gene. The CDR3 here is CANSEGANTQETQYF. As DNA, the CDR3 is TGTGCCAACAGTGAAGGGGCGAACACTCAAGAGACCCAGTACTTC.

This chain connects TRBV7-9 to TRBJ1-3, with 8 bases lining up with TRBD1. The CDR3 runs to 16 residues. The germline V gene encodes CDR1 SEHNR and CDR2 FQNEAQ (reference sequence). V gave up 5 bases and J gave up 1 base; unmatched junction bases: 7. The CDR3 DNA reads TGTGCCAGCAGCATGTCAGACAGGGGTTCTGGAAACACCATATATTTT. Its translation is CASSMSDRGSGNTIYF.

A word on this clone: Given a far larger clone just one base away, this is likely a sequencing read error. This chain connects TRBV10-2 to TRBJ1-1, with D possibly TRBD1 on 5 matching bases. CDR1 is WSHSY and CDR2 is SAAADI in the germline V gene. The CDR3 contains 17 residues. Trimming took 0 bases from V and 0 from J, leaving 14 bases between them. CDR3 DNA: TGCGCCAGCAGTGAGTCCGTTTGGGGCGCTTTGAACACTGAAGCTTTCTTT. This gives the protein CASSESVWGALNTEAFF.

As regards this clone: Possible read error: a much larger clone is one base away. The chain couples TRBV7-9 to TRBJ2-1; TRBD2 is a possible D gene (7 bases). Germline V gives CDR1 SEHNR, CDR2 FQNEAQ (reference sequence). The CDR3 has 16 residues. The CDR3 is CASSLALAGAYNEQLF. CDR3 DNA: TGTGCCAGCAGCTTAGCGCTCGCGGGGGCCTACAATGAGCAGCTCTTC.

To note about this clone: A much larger clone differs from this one at a single base, so this may be a read error. Other DNA sequences in this sample translate to the same CDR3. CDR3 in amino acids: CASSVSDGTPGEKLFF. The CDR3 DNA is TGTGCCAGTAGCGTTTCGGACGGGACTCCAGGGGAAAAACTGTTTTTT. The V gene is TRBV19, the J gene TRBJ1-4; a weak D match, TRBD1 (5 bases). Germline assignment: CDR1 LNHDA and CDR2 SQIVND (reference sequence). The CDR3 sequence is 16 residues long. V was shortened by 6 bases and J by 8 bases, with 22 bases between the two germline ends.

This clone appeared a single time. The chain recombines TRBV7-3 with TRBJ1-1, with D possibly being TRBD1 (5 bases). From germline, CDR1 is SGHTA and CDR2 FQGTGA. The CDR3 has 15 amino acids. Between the trimmed V and J ends, which lost 5 bases and 7 bases, there was a span of 20 bases. CDR3 in DNA: TGTGCCAGCAGCCAGGTCCTCGGGACGGCGAATGAAGCTTTCTTT. Protein: CASSQVLGTANEAFF. Full variable domain (remainder filled in from reference TRBV7-3 and TRBJ1-1): GAGVSQTPSNKVTEKGKYVELRCDPISGHTALYWYRQSLGQGPEFLIYFQGTGAADDSGLPNDRFFAVRPEGSVSTLKIQRTERGDSAVYLCASSQVLGTANEAFFGQGTRLTVV.

About this clone: This likely traces to a read error, being one base from a far larger clone. V and J are TRBV27 and TRBJ1-3; D is ambiguous. CDR3 length equals 14 residues. Germline V CDR1 and CDR2: MNHEY, SMNVEV (reference sequence). The CDR3 loop is CASSYAGSGNTICF. CDR3 in DNA: TGTGCCAGCAGCTACGCGGGCTCTGGAAACACCATATGTTTT.

The chain uses TRBV5-5 and TRBJ2-7, with TRBD1 matching over 7 bases. With V trimmed by 2 bases and J by 1 base, 9 bases remained unmatched. There are 16 residues in the CDR3. The germline CDR1 and CDR2 sequences are SGHKS and YYEKEE (reference sequence). CDR3 region: CASSFPYGTASYEQYF. CDR3 nucleotide sequence: TGTGCCAGCAGCTTTCCTTACGGGACAGCATCCTACGAGCAGTACTTC. The whole variable domain, filled in from reference TRBV5-5 and TRBJ2-7, reads DAGVTQSPTHLIKTRGQQVTLRCSPISGHKSVSWYQQVLGQGPQFIFQYYEKEERGRGNFPDRFSARQFPNYSSELNVNALLLGDSALYLCASSFPYGTASYEQYFGPGTRLTVT.

This clone has just a few counts. In nucleotides, the CDR3 is TGTGCCAGCAGCTTTGACAGGGGCTGGGACACTGAAGCTTTCTTT. Its protein product is CASSFDRGWDTEAFF. The rearrangement joins TRBV28 to TRBJ1-1; 8 bases align to TRBD1. V lost 6 bases, J lost 3 bases, and 9 bases stayed unmatched. Germline loops: CDR1 MDHEN, CDR2 SYDVKM. The CDR3 sequence is 15 residues long.

CDR3 coding DNA: TGTGCCAGCACGGGGAGGGGTGCCGGGGAGCTGTTTTTT. It codes for CASTGRGAGELFF. This chain connects TRBV2 to TRBJ2-2; 7 bases line up with TRBD2. Germline assignment: CDR1 SNHLY and CDR2 FYNNEI. Trimming at V came to 7 bases and at J to 6 bases, leaving 5 bases not matched to a gene. CDR3 length: 13 residues.

The rearrangement uses TRBV6-1 and TRBJ1-1; maybe TRBD1 (6 bases). The V gene's germline CDR1 is MNHNS and CDR2 SASEGT. The CDR3 spans 12 residues. Trimming removed 6 bases at V and 9 bases at J, with 14 bases between. DNA for the CDR3: TGTGCCAGCAGCCCCCCCCGGGACAAAGCTTTCTTT. This encodes CASSPPRDKAFF.

This CDR3 is CASSLLPLAGGETQYF. DNA for the CDR3: TGCGCCAGCAGCTTGCTACCACTAGCGGGTGGGGAGACCCAGTACTTC. The chain couples TRBV5-1 to TRBJ2-5; 9 bases match TRBD2. Germline V gene data show CDR1 as SGHRS and CDR2 as YFSETQ. This CDR3 has 16 amino acids. V was clipped by 1 base and J by 5 bases; unmatched bases: 9.

The CDR3 protein is CAAGGRRTYGYTF. The CDR3 coding sequence is TGTGCCGCGGGAGGACGGAGGACTTATGGCTACACCTTC. This rearrangement joins TRBV5-3 to TRBJ1-2; D ambiguous. TRBV5-3 qualifies as an ORF whose function is uncertain. The CDR3 is 13 residues long. V lost 10 bases, J lost 5 bases, and 18 bases lay in between.

This chain uses TRBV6-6 with TRBJ2-5, with TRBD1 identical over 7 bases. Trimming at V came to 6 bases and at J to 5 bases, leaving 9 bases not matched to a gene. There are 14 residues in the CDR3. Germline lookup yields CDR1 MNHNY and CDR2 SVGAGI (reference sequence). CDR3 sequence reads: CASSPTGTVETQYF. The CDR3 DNA is TGTGCCAGCAGCCCCACCGGGACAGTCGAGACCCAGTACTTC.

This clone was seen a few times. This chain connects TRBV11-2 to TRBJ2-1; 11 bases fit TRBD2. Germline V CDR1 and CDR2: SGHAT, FQNNGV. Germline trimming cut 5 bases from V and 12 bases from J; bases unmatched to any gene: 9. The CDR3 totals 14 residues. Here the CDR3 DNA reads TGTGCCAGCAGCCTTTACACTAGCGGGAGTGTGCAGTTCTTC. Protein: CASSLYTSGSVQFF.

V usage is TRBV19 and J usage is TRBJ1-2, with D uncertain. The CDR3 has 13 amino acids. Trimming took 1 base from V and 6 from J, leaving 9 bases between them. Germline lookup yields CDR1 LNHDA and CDR2 SQIVND (reference sequence). The CDR3 loop reads CASSIGNSDGYTF. For the CDR3, the DNA is TGTGCCAGTAGTATAGGAAACTCCGATGGCTACACCTTC.

The rearrangement uses TRBV7-7 and TRBJ2-5, with TRBD2 matching over 10 bases. Germline V gene data show CDR1 as SSHAT and CDR2 as FNYEAQ (reference sequence). The V gene end was trimmed by 2 bases and the J gene end by 0 bases; junction bases not matched to a gene: 3. The CDR3 is 16 residues long. DNA for the CDR3: TGTGCCAGCAGCTTAAGGCTAGCGGGAGACCAAGAGACCCAGTACTTC. Its protein is CASSLRLAGDQETQYF.

On this clone itself: A single base is all that separates this from a far larger clone, so a read error is likely. V is TRBV10-3 and J is TRBJ2-7; D unclear. CDR1 is ENHRY and CDR2 is SYGVKD in the germline V gene. The CDR3 sequence is 15 residues long. V shed 11 bases and J shed 0 bases, with 20 bases lying between them. CDR3 sequence reads: CASRGREGSSYEQYF. As DNA, the CDR3 is TGTGCCTCCCGTGGTAGAGAAGGGTCCTCCTACGAGCAGTACTTC.